These T cell receptor beta chains were read from a single sample in a study of CD8+ T cells in alopecia areata. The protocol was immunoSEQ multiplex PCR, while the TCRdb copy is restricted to in-frame clones and leaves out a portion. This sample has about 140,000 clones; less than 70% occur once, and the top ten carry 15%. The starting material was CD8+ T cells sorted from blood, obtained at week 4, from a patient treated with tofacitinib. Every receptor here comes from a human donor with alopecia areata. Both conserved end residues are part of each CDR3. The order of the fields is J gene, V gene, CDR3 protein.

TRBJ2-3,TRBV4-1,CASSPDRGPDTQYF
TRBJ2-3,TRBV2,CASSEVGPSTDTQYF
TRBJ2-5,TRBV7-9,CASSLVASGGPTQETQYF
TRBJ2-3,TRBV7-9,CASSAQGRGPDTQYF
TRBJ1-2,TRBV29-1,CSVEGQNYGYTF
TRBJ2-3,TRBV27,CASTMAVGAPGLDTQYF
TRBJ2-1,TRBV6-1,CASVGNEQFF
TRBJ2-3,TRBV6-6,CASSYRDRITDTQYF
TRBJ2-1,TRBV30,CAWCDKYNEQFF
TRBJ2-7,TRBV13,CASSLDYEQYF
TRBJ1-3,TRBV13,CASSSIRDSRDTIYF
TRBJ1-1,TRBV7-4,CASSPPPQGYTEAFF
TRBJ1-1,TRBV5-6,CASSLEATEAFF
TRBJ1-2,TRBV11-2,CASGPPGGGYTF
TRBJ1-2,TRBV27,CASSWYEGSGYTF
TRBJ1-1,TRBV19,CASTNGGPKAFF
TRBJ2-7,TRBV6-5,CASSYGSGGYYEQYF
TRBJ2-7,TRBV10-3,CAISESESSYEQYF
TRBJ2-3,TRBV13,CASSLEGKDTQYF
TRBJ2-5,TRBV9,CASSAGGESWTQYF
TRBJ2-1,TRBV29-1,CSVDGYLRDEQFF
TRBJ2-5,TRBV7-8,CASSPPWQETQYF
TRBJ1-2,TRBV5-4,CASSWGGGFSF
TRBJ1-5,TRBV4-1,CASSPGYQSNQPQHF
TRBJ2-3,TRBV6-1,CASSEHQGGPDTQYF
TRBJ2-5,TRBV5-1,CASSQETQYF
TRBJ2-7,TRBV5-1,CASSLGGLFEQYF
TRBJ2-5,TRBV7-9,CASSSGERETQYF
TRBJ2-7,TRBV9,CASSVSGTSYEQYF
TRBJ2-7,TRBV2,CASGLGEQYF
TRBJ2-3,TRBV13,CASEGLAGRGTQYF
TRBJ1-3,TRBV23-1,CASSLKLPTGQGAVNTIYF
TRBJ2-2,TRBV29-1,CSVEWADEAGTGELFF
TRBJ2-5,TRBV5-4,CASSRTLQETQYF
TRBJ1-2,TRBV7-2,CASRHRESEGYTF
TRBJ1-1,TRBV30,CAWSVGTEAFF
TRBJ1-2,TRBV6-5,CASSWAATGEGGYTF
TRBJ1-2,TRBV5-6,CASSLWFGQTPTQGYGYTF
TRBJ2-7,TRBV29-1,CSVGGEQGRSYEQYF
TRBJ2-2,TRBV29-1,CSVEAAGELFF
TRBJ1-5,TRBV15,CATSSSPSYSNQPQHF
TRBJ1-2,TRBV29-1,CSVRQDYGYTF
TRBJ1-2,TRBV6-6,CASSEGYGYTF
TRBJ2-3,TRBV5-1,CASSPWGSTDTQYF
TRBJ1-4,TRBV4-1,CASSPGLKLFF
TRBJ2-5,TRBV25-1,CASSEYAGGRETQYF
TRBJ2-3,TRBV27,CASNYGTETRTDTQYF
TRBJ2-2,TRBV7-9,CASSYSGSPPGELFF
TRBJ1-2,TRBV30,CAWSSMREHFYGWGYTF
TRBJ2-1,TRBV15,CATGETRGCNEQFF
TRBJ1-2,TRBV19,CASSIASGGVVGYTF
TRBJ2-7,TRBV30,CAWRPGTLYEQYF
TRBJ2-1,TRBV14,CASSARLARSYNEQFF